This T cell receptor beta chain derives from a study of OX40 agonist ivuxolimab in advanced cancers. Study summary: Three patients showed partial responses: one hepatocellular carcinoma and two cutaneous melanoma cases.

Method: immunoSEQ multiplex PCR; TCRdb's copy keeps in-frame clones and lacks some. The sample holds approximately 79,000 clones, about nine tenths seen once. In germline, CDR1 is LNHDA, CDR2 SQIVND (reference sequence). V was cut by 3 bases and J by 5 bases, with 6 bases left in between. The CDR3 runs to 12 residues. Comments on this clone: Its antigen is still unknown.

Study-level points and caveats: The study found that CD8+ T cells averaged more expanded clones than CD4+.

This receptor was taken from an adult with an advanced solid tumor such as melanoma, head and neck, liver or kidney cancer. Sequencing was performed on CD4+ or CD8+ T cells sorted from blood, taken in a trial of the OX40 agonist ivuxolimab. This chain uses TRBV19 with TRBJ2-3; D uncertain. This chain's CDR3 is CASSMTKDTQYF. The CDR3 DNA sequence: TGTGCCAGTAGTATGACGAAAGATACGCAGTATTTT.